The 9 T cell receptor beta chains presented below share a single source sample, sequenced in a study of early T cells in non-severe SARS-CoV-2 infection. TCRdb itself ran the 5' RACE reads through MiXCR, one entry per CDR3 protein. The table includes around 40,000 distinct CDR3 sequences, around 6.3% detected once. Sequenced sample: whole blood. These receptors were taken from an adult who was a healthcare worker with PCR-confirmed SARS-CoV-2 infection or an uninfected control (not recorded which).

The rearrangement uses TRBV28 and TRBJ2-7; perhaps TRBD2 as D (5 bases). The CDR3 runs 18 residues. CDR1 MDHEN and CDR2 SYDVKM come from the germline V gene. Trimming took off 0 bases at V and 2 bases at J, with 20 bases between the two ends. For the CDR3, the DNA is TGTGCCAGCAGTTTATGGGATTATCGGAGGAGAATTACCTACGAGCAGTACTTC. It translates to CASSLWDYRRRITYEQYF.

V gene TRBV4-1 combines with J gene TRBJ2-5; D is unresolved. The CDR3 totals 13 residues. The V end was cut by 1 base, the J end by 4 bases, with 7 bases between. The germline gives CDR1 MGHRA, CDR2 YSYEKL. CDR3 sequence reads: CASSQGIAETQYF. The CDR3 DNA reads as TGCGCCAGCAGCCAAGGTATAGCAGAGACCCAGTACTTC.

This clonotype has a count of ten or more. The V gene is TRBV6-1, the J gene TRBJ2-2, with TRBD2 identical over 10 bases. Germline values: CDR1 MNHNS, CDR2 SASEGT. CDR3 size: 17 residues. The ends lost 8 bases at V and 0 bases at J; junction bases unmatched: 9. As DNA, the CDR3 is TGTGCCAGCCATCTGATAGCGGGAGGACCGAACACCGGGGAGCTGTTTTTT. Amino acid sequence: CASHLIAGGPNTGELFF.

V gene TRBV7-2 combines with J gene TRBJ2-7; no reliable D call. Trimming shortened V by 3 bases and J by 3 bases, and 9 bases separated the two germline ends. The CDR3 length is 13 residues. From germline, CDR1 is SGHTA and CDR2 FQGNSA. Written as DNA, the CDR3 is TGTGCCAGCAGCTTTGGATCTGGCTACGAGCAGTACTTC. Protein: CASSFGSGYEQYF.

This clonotype has only a few counts. The chain has TRBV24-1 and TRBJ1-1; 7 bases map to TRBD1. This CDR3 spans 12 amino acids. Germline lookup yields CDR1 KGHDR and CDR2 SFDVKD. Germline trimming cut 7 bases from V and 7 bases from J; bases unmatched to any gene: 5. The CDR3 sequence is CATRGQNLEAFF. The CDR3 DNA reads as TGTGCCACCAGGGGACAGAACCTTGAAGCTTTCTTT.

This chain uses TRBV6-1 with TRBJ1-4; no firm D call. The CDR3 runs 15 residues. The V gene lost 3 bases and the J gene lost 2 bases, with 10 bases spanning the gap. Germline loops: CDR1 MNHNS, CDR2 SASEGT. The CDR3 DNA is TGTGCCAGCAGTGAGCCGGGCGGCACTAATGAAAAACTGTTTTTT. Translated: CASSEPGGTNEKLFF.

This clonotype was observed at least ten times. The chain carries TRBV11-2 and TRBJ2-5, with D possibly TRBD2 on 6 matching bases. With 1 base removed from V and 4 bases from J, the gap between germline ends came to 13 bases. Germline assignment: CDR1 SGHAT and CDR2 FQNNGV. This CDR3 spans 15 amino acids. The CDR3 bases are TGTGCCAGCAGCTTAGGAGGTCGACTAGGAGAGACCCAGTACTTC. It codes for CASSLGGRLGETQYF.

This clonotype has a handful of counts. The DNA of the CDR3 is TGTGCCACCAGTGATTTCGCTCGGGGGAATGAGCAGTTCTTC. The encoded protein is CATSDFARGNEQFF. The V gene is TRBV24-1, the J gene TRBJ2-1, with D perhaps TRBD2 (6 bases). Trimming took off 1 base at V and 7 bases at J, with 10 bases between the two ends. The CDR3 totals 14 residues. Looked up from germline, CDR1 is KGHDR and CDR2 is SFDVKD.

The rearrangement links TRBV28 to TRBJ2-7; D gene unclear. Germline V gene lookup returns CDR1 MDHEN and CDR2 SYDVKM. This CDR3 contains 14 residues. Trimming shortened V by 4 bases and J by 1 base, and 11 bases separated the two germline ends. The CDR3 here is CASSSPRPSYEQYF. In nucleotides, the CDR3 is TGTGCCAGCAGTTCCCCCCGACCGTCCTACGAGCAGTACTTC. Combining the CDR3 with reference TRBV28 and TRBJ2-7 gives the whole variable domain DVKVTQSSRYLVKRTGEKVFLECVQDMDHENMFWYRQDPGLGLRLIYFSYDVKMKEKGDIPEGYSVSREKKERFSLILESASTNQTSMYLCASSSPRPSYEQYFGPGTRLTVT.